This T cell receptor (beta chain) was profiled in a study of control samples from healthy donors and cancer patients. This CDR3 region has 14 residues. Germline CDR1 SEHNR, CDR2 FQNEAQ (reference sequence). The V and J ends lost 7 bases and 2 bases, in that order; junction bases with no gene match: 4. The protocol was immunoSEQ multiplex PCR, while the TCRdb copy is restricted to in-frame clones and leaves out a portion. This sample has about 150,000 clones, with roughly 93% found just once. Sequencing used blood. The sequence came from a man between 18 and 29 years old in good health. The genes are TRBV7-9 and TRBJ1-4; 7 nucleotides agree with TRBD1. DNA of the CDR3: TGTGCCAGCATAGCGACAGGGACTAATGAAAAACTGTTTTTT. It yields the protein CASIATGTNEKLFF.